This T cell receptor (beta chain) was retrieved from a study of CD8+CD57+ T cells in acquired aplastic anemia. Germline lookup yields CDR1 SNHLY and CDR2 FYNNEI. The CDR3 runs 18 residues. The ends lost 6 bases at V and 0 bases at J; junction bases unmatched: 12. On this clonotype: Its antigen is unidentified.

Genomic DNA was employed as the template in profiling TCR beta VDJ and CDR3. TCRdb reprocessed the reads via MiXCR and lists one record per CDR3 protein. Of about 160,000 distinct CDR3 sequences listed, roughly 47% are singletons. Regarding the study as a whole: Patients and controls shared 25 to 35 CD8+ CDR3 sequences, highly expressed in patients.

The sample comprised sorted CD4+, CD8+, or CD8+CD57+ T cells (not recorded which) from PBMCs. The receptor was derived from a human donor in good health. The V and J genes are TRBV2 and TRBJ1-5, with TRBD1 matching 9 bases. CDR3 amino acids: CASSAQTGGMRSNQPQHF. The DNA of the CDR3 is TGTGCCAGCAGCGCCCAGACAGGGGGGATGCGTAGCAATCAGCCCCAGCATTTT. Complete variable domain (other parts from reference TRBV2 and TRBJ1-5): EPEVTQTPSHQVTQMGQEVILRCVPISNHLYFYWYRQILGQKVEFLVSFYNNEISEKSEIFDDQFSVERPDGSNFTLKIRSTKLEDSAMYFCASSAQTGGMRSNQPQHFGDGTRLSIL.